The T cell receptor beta chain under discussion was sequenced for a study of blood T cell repertoires in COVID-19. Study as a whole: There were acute and convalescent COVID-19 samples, and they came from the United States, Italy and Spain. Sources were T cells, B-cell-depleted T cells, or PBMCs; the material itself was cDNA or gDNA.

The authors' processing: Reference gene primer amplification gave nucleated cell count estimates. Profiled with immunoSEQ multiplex PCR; TCRdb holds only in-frame clones, not every one. The D gene and trimming were derived from the DNA, and the V and J assignments and clone size from that table. The sample carries about 20,000 clones, 75% to 90% recorded once. This CDR3 spans 14 amino acids. Germline loops: CDR1 MDHEN, CDR2 SYDVKM. V lost 11 bases, J lost 2 bases, and 13 bases lay in between. This clone came up once. This chain joins TRBV28 and TRBJ1-6; tentative D call: TRBD1 (6 bases). The clonotype originates from a human donor in a cohort sampled during active COVID-19. The sequenced material came from peripheral blood. CDR3 region: CAAAGTTYNSPLHF. In DNA, the CDR3 is TGTGCCGCCGCAGGGACAACCTATAATTCACCCCTCCACTTT.